This T cell receptor beta chain is drawn from a study of blood T cell repertoires in COVID-19. Looking at the study overall: Acute and convalescent COVID-19 specimens originated in the United States, Italy and Spain. PBMCs, B-cell-depleted T cells, or T cells provided the cDNA or gDNA that made up the material.

Original handling: Amplification of reference gene primers provided the estimated nucleated cell counts. Data came from immunoSEQ multiplex PCR; TCRdb stores just in-frame clones and leaves some out. V, J and clone size are taken as reported in that table, and D and trimming were inferred from the DNA itself. The sample carries 70,000 to 95,000 clones, 86% recorded once. This sequence originates from a human donor in a cohort sampled during active COVID-19. The sequencing sample was made of peripheral blood.

The CDR3 DNA reads TGTGCCAGCAGCTTAACATCCTACGAGCAGTACTTC. This translates into CASSLTSYEQYF. The rearrangement uses TRBV7-2 and TRBJ2-7; no clear D gene. V was pared by 2 bases and J by 1 base, with 3 bases between. CDR3 length: 12 residues. Germline loops: CDR1 SGHTA, CDR2 FQGNSA.